A selection of T cell receptor beta chains follows, all from one sample in a study of blood T cell repertoires in COVID-19. The method was immunoSEQ multiplex PCR; TCRdb's version includes in-frame clones alone and lacks a portion of them. Among 68,000 or so clones listed, around nine tenths were seen once. The sequencing input was peripheral blood. The receptors were gathered from a man aged 45-60 years with active COVID-19. The CDR3 runs from the conserved cysteine through the conserved F or W. A D gene is named only where the DNA matches it firmly. Clone size is stated in some rows and not others, as once, few, many or a class when expanded.

clone size	D gene	J gene	V gene	CDR3 DNA	CDR3 protein
.	TRBD1	TRBJ1-2	TRBV6-4	TGTGCCAGCAGTCGGGAGGGACAGGGATCTTTCCGGGGCTACACCTTC	CASSREGQGSFRGYTF
.	TRBD1	TRBJ1-1	TRBV10-2	TGCGCCAGCAGTCGAGGACAGGTGAACACTGAAGCTTTCTTT	CASSRGQVNTEAFF
once	TRBD2	TRBJ2-2	TRBV6-2/TRBV6-3	TGTGCCAGCAGTTACTCCCAGACTAGCCGGGAGCTGTTTTTT	CASSYSQTSRELFF
.	TRBD2	TRBJ2-7	TRBV10-3	TGTGCCATCAGTGCCGGGAGCGGGGGGGGCTCCTACGAGCAGTACTTC	CAISAGSGGGSYEQYF
.	TRBD1	TRBJ2-7	TRBV7-2	TGTGCCAGCACCTCCGACAGGGTGGGGACCTACGAGCAGTACTTC	CASTSDRVGTYEQYF
.	TRBD2	TRBJ2-1	TRBV5-6	TGTGCCAGCAGCCCGAGCGGGAGCGGTAGCAATGAGCAGTTCTTC	CASSPSGSGSNEQFF
.	.	TRBJ2-3	TRBV19	TGTGCCAGTAGTATAGATTGGCTTTCTCAAGCAGATACGCAGTATTTT	CASSIDWLSQADTQYF
.	TRBD2	TRBJ2-1	TRBV9	TGTGCCAGCAGCCCCTGGCTAGCGGGGGTATACAATGAGCAGTTCTTC	CASSPWLAGVYNEQFF
.	TRBD2	TRBJ2-1	TRBV6-4	TGTGCCAGCAGCGGACTAGCGGGGGGGCATGAGCAGTTCTTC	CASSGLAGGHEQFF
.	.	TRBJ2-1	TRBV2	TGTGCCAGCAGTGAAAGGCGGGACTCCTACAATGAGCAGTTCTTC	CASSERRDSYNEQFF
.	.	TRBJ1-2	TRBV7-9	TGTGCCAGCAGCCTCAGGGGCGGGCAAGGAGGCTACACCTTC	CASSLRGGQGGYTF
.	TRBD2	TRBJ2-1	TRBV9	TGTGCCAGCAGCGTAGGTGAGGGAGGGGACAATGAGCAGTTCTTC	CASSVGEGGDNEQFF
.	.	TRBJ1-1	TRBV6-5	TGTGCCAGCACCAACCAGGGAACGAATGAAGCTTTCTTT	CASTNQGTNEAFF
.	TRBD1	TRBJ1-1	TRBV27	TGTGCCAGCAGTGCTACCGGGACAGGGGTCCCCCGCACTGAAGCTTTCTTT	CASSATGTGVPRTEAFF
.	.	TRBJ2-2	TRBV2	TGTGCCAGCAGGACAGGATCCACCGGGGAGCTGTTTTTT	CASRTGSTGELFF
.	.	TRBJ1-5	TRBV19	TGTGCCAGTAGTAAGATAGCCTCCCAGAATCAGCCCCAGCATTTT	CASSKIASQNQPQHF
.	.	TRBJ1-1	TRBV7-9	TGTGCCAGCAGCTTAGTTATCAGGCGGGGGACCACTGAAGCTTTCTTT	CASSLVIRRGTTEAFF
.	.	TRBJ2-5	TRBV2	TGTGCCACGCGAGCCAGGGCGTATCAAGAGACCCAGTACTTC	CATRARAYQETQYF
.	.	TRBJ1-5	TRBV6-2/TRBV6-3	TGTGCCAGCAGTCGACAGACCTATAGCAATCAGCCCCAGCATTTT	CASSRQTYSNQPQHF
.	TRBD1	TRBJ1-2	TRBV7-2	TGTGCCAGCAGCTTTTTTCAGGGGGCAGCGGATGGCTACACCTTC	CASSFFQGAADGYTF
.	TRBD1	TRBJ1-1	TRBV9	TGTGCCAGCAGCGTATCAACAGGGGGACCCACTGAAGCTTTCTTT	CASSVSTGGPTEAFF
.	.	TRBJ2-7	TRBV15	TGTGCCACCAGCAGATACTCCGTACAATTAGCGGGACAGAGCTCCTACGAGCAGTACTTC	CATSRYSVQLAGQSSYEQYF
.	TRBD1	TRBJ2-1	TRBV4-3	TGCGCCAGCAGCCAAGATCGCCCAGGGGGCTACAATGAGCAGTTCTTC	CASSQDRPGGYNEQFF
.	TRBD1	TRBJ1-5	TRBV19	TGTGCCAGTACCTCATTCAAGACAGGGGTCCAGCCCCAGCATTTT	CASTSFKTGVQPQHF
few	.	TRBJ1-5	TRBV19	TGTGCCAGTAGCCAGGGGTGGCATCAGCCCCAGCATTTT	CASSQGWHQPQHF
.	TRBD1	TRBJ1-6	TRBV6-5	TGTGCCAGCAGGACAGGGTCCGATTCACCCCTCCACTTT	CASRTGSDSPLHF
.	TRBD2	TRBJ2-2	TRBV7-7	TGTGCCGGCAGCTTACGGACTAGTGGGGCCGGGGAGCTGTTTTTT	CAGSLRTSGAGELFF
.	TRBD2	TRBJ2-7	TRBV27	TGTGCCAGCAGAACTAGCGGGAGGGATTCCTCCTACGAGCAGTACTTC	CASRTSGRDSSYEQYF
.	.	TRBJ1-1	TRBV10-2	TGCGCCAGCAGTGAGCCCAGGGAGGTTAGCACTGAAGCTTTCTTT	CASSEPREVSTEAFF
.	.	TRBJ1-5	TRBV19	TGTGCCAGTAGTACCCCCGGAGGGACCGGCAATCAGCCCCAGCATTTT	CASSTPGGTGNQPQHF
.	.	TRBJ2-7	TRBV7-2	TGTGCCAGCAGCTTACCACTTCGGGGAAACGAGCAGTACTTC	CASSLPLRGNEQYF
.	TRBD1	TRBJ2-5	TRBV3-1/TRBV3-2	TGTGCCAGCAGCCATACCGGGACAGGGGGCCTGGAGACCCAGTACTTC	CASSHTGTGGLETQYF
once	TRBD2	TRBJ2-3	TRBV6-1	TGTGCCAGCAGTGAAGGAGGACCGGCGGGAGGGGGCGCCGAGTATTTT	CASSEGGPAGGGAEYF
.	.	TRBJ2-7	TRBV7-9	TGTGCCAGCTGCATCGCGTCGGAGGGGCAGTACTTC	CASCIASEGQYF
.	.	TRBJ2-7	TRBV24-1	TGTGCCACCAGTGACTCCCGGGACATCCGTTACGAGCAGTACTTC	CATSDSRDIRYEQYF
.	.	TRBJ1-4	TRBV6-5	TGTGCCAGCGGCAGGACACACACAACTAATGAAAAACTGTTTTTT	CASGRTHTTNEKLFF
few	.	TRBJ2-5	TRBV6-5	TGTGCCAGCACTAGTTTACCCGTCTTAGAGACCCAGTACTTC	CASTSLPVLETQYF
.	.	TRBJ1-1	TRBV30	TGTGCCTGGAGTGTAGGGGGGGTTTCTTTCTTT	CAWSVGGVSFF
.	.	TRBJ2-1	TRBV7-8	TGTGCCAGCAGGCCTAGCCGGAGCTCCTACAATGAGCAGTTCTTC	CASRPSRSSYNEQFF
.	TRBD2	TRBJ2-3	TRBV11-2	TGTGCCAGCAGCCCGTCCGGGACTAACCCCGGGGCGCAGTATTTT	CASSPSGTNPGAQYF
.	.	TRBJ1-1	TRBV4-3	TGCGCCAGCAGCCAAGATTTGGTCAGGTTGAACACTGAAGCTTTCTTT	CASSQDLVRLNTEAFF
.	TRBD1	TRBJ2-2	TRBV27	TGTGCCAGCAGTTTGTTGAGGACAGGGGTGAACACCGGGGAGCTGTTTTTT	CASSLLRTGVNTGELFF
.	TRBD2	TRBJ2-5	TRBV4-1	TGCGCCAGCTCCCCCAGGGGGGCTAGCGGGGGCCCCATCTTCGGAGAGACCCAGTACTTC	CASSPRGASGGPIFGETQYF
.	.	TRBJ1-1	TRBV15	TGTGCCACCAGCAGAGATGAGGTCATGAACACTGAAGCTTTCTTT	CATSRDEVMNTEAFF
.	TRBD1	TRBJ1-1	TRBV2	TGTGCCAGCAGTCTTAGGACAGGCTTGAACACTGAAGCTTTCTTT	CASSLRTGLNTEAFF
.	TRBD2	TRBJ2-1	TRBV6-5	TGTGCCAGCACCAGGACTAGCGGGAACGACAATGAGCAGTTCTTC	CASTRTSGNDNEQFF
.	.	TRBJ2-3	TRBV5-1	TGCGCCAGCAGCTCCGACTCGAGTACTGTCGATACGCAGTATTTT	CASSSDSSTVDTQYF
.	.	TRBJ1-2	TRBV20-1	TGCAGTGCTAGTTCTACCGCGGATGGCTACACCTTC	CSASSTADGYTF
.	TRBD2	TRBJ2-1	TRBV5-1	TGCGCCAGCAGCTTGTTAGCGGGGTCCTACAATGAGCAGTTCTTC	CASSLLAGSYNEQFF
.	TRBD1	TRBJ1-4	TRBV5-1	TGCGCCAGCAGCCTGGAACCGGACAGGGCGGGTGAAAAACTGTTTTTT	CASSLEPDRAGEKLFF
.	TRBD1	TRBJ2-2	TRBV9	TGTGCCAGCAGCGTAGATAAGGGGGCAGGGACCGGGGAGCTGTTTTTT	CASSVDKGAGTGELFF
.	.	TRBJ2-7	TRBV14	TGTGCCAGCAGCCAAGATCTAGGTGCGTCGAGGGAGCAGTACTTC	CASSQDLGASREQYF
.	TRBD2	TRBJ2-3	TRBV6-1	TGTGCCAGCAGTGAAGAGCGGGAGCTCTCAGATACGCAGTATTTT	CASSEERELSDTQYF
.	.	TRBJ2-5	TRBV28	TGTGCCAGCAGGGGCCCAGGGACCCAGTACTTC	CASRGPGTQYF
.	.	TRBJ1-5	TRBV6-5	TGTGCCAGCAGTACCGTAGAGGAGAGCAATCAGCCCCAGCATTTT	CASSTVEESNQPQHF
.	.	TRBJ2-5	TRBV4-1	TGCGCCAGCAGCCAAGGGGGGGGGCCCGCCGGTGAGACCCAGTACTTC	CASSQGGGPAGETQYF
few	TRBD1	TRBJ1-1	TRBV7-9	TGTGCCAGCAGAACTATGACAGGGGAAGGCGCTGAAGCTTTCTTT	CASRTMTGEGAEAFF